The clone carrying this T cell receptor (beta chain) was recorded at least ten times. This entry is derived from a study of tumor-infiltrating lymphocytes in primary liver carcinoma. CDR1 and CDR2 from the germline V gene are SGHAT and FQNNGV. The CDR3 runs to 13 residues. V was shortened by 1 base and J by 4 bases, with 6 bases between the two germline ends. Synthesis of TCR beta cDNA was carried out from 500 ng total RNA with a constant-region primer. Libraries for TCR beta were built through three nested multiplex PCR rounds, which together made up a slightly modified ARM-PCR procedure. A C-beta reverse primer was combined with TRBV1-TRBV30 forward primers in the first two PCR rounds, and each round had ten to eleven cycles. Each CDR3 protein gets one entry after TCRdb re-called the multiplex PCR reads with MiXCR. Here the sample spans over 250,000 distinct CDR3 sequences, more than 55% being singletons.

Germline DNA was extracted too, while blood RNA derived from unsorted whole blood. The TCR was taken from a woman in her 30s with primary liver carcinoma and hepatitis B virus infection. The V gene is TRBV11-2, the J gene TRBJ2-3; no clear D gene. The sequenced sample consisted of peripheral blood. The CDR3 nucleotides are TGTGCCAGCAGCTTAGCCCCGTCAGATACGCAGTATTTT. Translation: CASSLAPSDTQYF.